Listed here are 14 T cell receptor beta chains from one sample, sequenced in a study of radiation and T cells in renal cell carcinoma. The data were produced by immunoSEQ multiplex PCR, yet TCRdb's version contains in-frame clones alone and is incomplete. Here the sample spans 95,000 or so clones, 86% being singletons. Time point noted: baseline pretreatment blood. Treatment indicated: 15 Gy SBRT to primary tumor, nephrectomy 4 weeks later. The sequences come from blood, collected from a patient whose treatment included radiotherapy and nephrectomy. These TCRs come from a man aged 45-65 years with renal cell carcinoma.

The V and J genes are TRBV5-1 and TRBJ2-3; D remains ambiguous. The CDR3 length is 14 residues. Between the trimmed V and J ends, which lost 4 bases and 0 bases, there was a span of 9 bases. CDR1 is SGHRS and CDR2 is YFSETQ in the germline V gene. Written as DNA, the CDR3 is TGCGCCAGCAGCCCCCCGACTAGCACAGATACGCAGTATTTT. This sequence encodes CASSPPTSTDTQYF.

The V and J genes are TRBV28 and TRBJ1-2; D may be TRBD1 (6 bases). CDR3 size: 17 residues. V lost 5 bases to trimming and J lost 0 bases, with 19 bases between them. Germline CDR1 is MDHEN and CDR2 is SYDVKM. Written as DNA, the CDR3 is TGTGCCAGCAGTCCTCCCCAGGGGAGGTTAGCTAACTATGGCTACACCTTC. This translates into CASSPPQGRLANYGYTF.

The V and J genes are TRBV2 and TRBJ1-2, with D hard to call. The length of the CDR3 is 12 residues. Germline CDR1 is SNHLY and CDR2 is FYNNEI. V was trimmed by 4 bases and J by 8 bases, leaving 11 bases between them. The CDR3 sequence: CASSAPNEGYTF. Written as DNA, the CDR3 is TGTGCCAGCAGTGCGCCTAACGAGGGCTACACCTTC. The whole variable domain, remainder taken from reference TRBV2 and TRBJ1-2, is EPEVTQTPSHQVTQMGQEVILRCVPISNHLYFYWYRQILGQKVEFLVSFYNNEISEKSEIFDDQFSVERPDGSNFTLKIRSTKLEDSAMYFCASSAPNEGYTFGSGTRLTVV.

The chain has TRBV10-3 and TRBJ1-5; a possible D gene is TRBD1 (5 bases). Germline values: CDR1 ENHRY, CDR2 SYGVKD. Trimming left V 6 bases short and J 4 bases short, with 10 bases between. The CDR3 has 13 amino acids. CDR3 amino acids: CAISTTDNQPQHF. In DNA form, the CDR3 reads TGTGCCATCAGCACGACAGATAATCAGCCCCAGCATTTT.

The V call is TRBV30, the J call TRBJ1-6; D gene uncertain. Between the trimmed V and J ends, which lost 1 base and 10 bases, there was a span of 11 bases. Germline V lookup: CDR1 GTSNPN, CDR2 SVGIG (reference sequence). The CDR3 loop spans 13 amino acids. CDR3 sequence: CAWSENSGSPLHF. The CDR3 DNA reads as TGTGCCTGGAGTGAGAATTCGGGATCACCCCTCCACTTT.

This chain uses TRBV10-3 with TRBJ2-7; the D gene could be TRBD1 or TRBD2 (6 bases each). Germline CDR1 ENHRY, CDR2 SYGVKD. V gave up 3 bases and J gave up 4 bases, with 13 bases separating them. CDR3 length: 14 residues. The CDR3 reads CAISEPGANYEQYF. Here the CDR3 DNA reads TGTGCCATCAGTGAACCGGGGGCGAATTACGAGCAGTACTTC.

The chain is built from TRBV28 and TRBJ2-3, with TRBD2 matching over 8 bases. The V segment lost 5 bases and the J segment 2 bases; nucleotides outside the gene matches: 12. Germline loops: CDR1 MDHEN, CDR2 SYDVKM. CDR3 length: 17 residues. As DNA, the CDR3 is TGTGCCAGCAGTCCACCTCCAGGACTAGCCAACACAGATACGCAGTATTTT. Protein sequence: CASSPPPGLANTDTQYF.

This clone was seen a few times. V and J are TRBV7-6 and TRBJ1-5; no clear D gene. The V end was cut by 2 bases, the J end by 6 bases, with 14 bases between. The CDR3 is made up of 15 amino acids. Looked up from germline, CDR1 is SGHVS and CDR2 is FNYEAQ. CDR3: CASSLRSGLRQPQHF. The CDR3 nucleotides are TGTGCCAGCAGCTTACGGTCAGGCCTACGTCAGCCCCAGCATTTT.

Here the CDR3 DNA reads TGTGCCATCAGTGAGTCCACTTCGAACACCGGGGAGCTGTTTTTT. This codes for CAISESTSNTGELFF. The chain uses TRBV10-3 and TRBJ2-2; D is unresolved. Germline CDR1 and CDR2: ENHRY and SYGVKD. There are 15 residues in the CDR3. Trimming removed 0 bases at V and 0 bases at J, with 5 bases between.

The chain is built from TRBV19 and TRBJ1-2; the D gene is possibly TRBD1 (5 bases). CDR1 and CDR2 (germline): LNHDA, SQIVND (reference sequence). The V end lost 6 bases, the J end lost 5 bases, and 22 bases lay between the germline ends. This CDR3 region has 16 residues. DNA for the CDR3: TGTGCCAGTAGCCATGCTGGGGCAGGGAGAGGGTATGGCTACACCTTC. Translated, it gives CASSHAGAGRGYGYTF.

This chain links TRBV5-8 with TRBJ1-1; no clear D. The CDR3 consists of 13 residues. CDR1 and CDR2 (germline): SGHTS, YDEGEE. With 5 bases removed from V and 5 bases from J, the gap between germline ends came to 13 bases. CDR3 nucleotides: TGTGCCAGCAGGTTGCCCCATGGGACTGAAGCTTTCTTT. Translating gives CASRLPHGTEAFF.

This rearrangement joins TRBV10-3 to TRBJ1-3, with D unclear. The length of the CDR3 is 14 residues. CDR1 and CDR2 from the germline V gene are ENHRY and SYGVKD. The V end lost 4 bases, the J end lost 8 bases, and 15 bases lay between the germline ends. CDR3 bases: TGTGCCATCAGTGCCCCGAGACTAAGGGACACCATATATTTT. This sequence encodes CAISAPRLRDTIYF.

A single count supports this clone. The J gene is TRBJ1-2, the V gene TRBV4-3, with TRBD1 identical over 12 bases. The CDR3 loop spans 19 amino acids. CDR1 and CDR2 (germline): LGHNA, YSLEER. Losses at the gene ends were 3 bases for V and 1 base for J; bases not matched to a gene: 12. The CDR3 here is CASSQILRDRGRYNYGYTF. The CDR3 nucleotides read TGCGCCAGCAGCCAGATACTCCGGGACAGGGGGCGTTATAACTATGGCTACACCTTC.

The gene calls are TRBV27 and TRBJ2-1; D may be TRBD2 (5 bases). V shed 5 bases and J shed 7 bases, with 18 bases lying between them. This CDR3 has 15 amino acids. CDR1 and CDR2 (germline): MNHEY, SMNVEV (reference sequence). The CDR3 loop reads CASSLGGGVGNEQFF. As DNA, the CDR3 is TGTGCCAGCAGTCTTGGAGGTGGAGTGGGGAATGAGCAGTTCTTC.